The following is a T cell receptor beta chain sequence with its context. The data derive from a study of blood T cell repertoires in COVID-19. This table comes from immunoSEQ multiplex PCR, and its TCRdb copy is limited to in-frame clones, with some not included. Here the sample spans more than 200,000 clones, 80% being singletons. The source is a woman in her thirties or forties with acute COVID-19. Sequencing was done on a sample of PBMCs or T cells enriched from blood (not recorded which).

The CDR3 reads CASSPRQGNTGELFF. In DNA form, the CDR3 reads TGTGCCAGCAGTCCACGACAGGGGAACACCGGGGAGCTGTTTTTT. The V and J genes are TRBV28 and TRBJ2-2, with 7 bases identical to TRBD1. This CDR3 is 15 amino acids long. The trim removed 5 bases at V and 1 base at J, leaving 4 bases unmatched. CDR1 is MDHEN and CDR2 is SYDVKM in the germline V gene.